This T cell receptor (beta chain) is from a study of regulatory T cells in long-lasting Graves disease. Both iRepertoire HTBI primers and Arm-PCR of CDR3 regions were used to build the TCR beta libraries. TCRdb recomputed calls from the multiplex PCR reads with MiXCR, one row per CDR3 protein. The sample records some 220,000 distinct CDR3 sequences, about 19% being singletons. The time point here: newly diagnosed GD, antithyroid drugs for less than 3 months. RNA isolated from PBMCs was used to make the TCR library. American Thyroid Association guidelines served as the basis for diagnosing Graves' disease. Trimming took off 6 bases at V and 7 bases at J, with 12 bases between the two ends. This CDR3 is built from 13 residues. Per germline, CDR1 LGHNT and CDR2 FRNRAP. Separately, the same data were catalogued under a study of T cells in Graves' hyperthyroidism and ophthalmopathy.

This chain connects TRBV12-5 to TRBJ1-4; TRBD1 might be the D (6 bases). The sample was peripheral blood mononuclear cells (PBMCs), taken at new diagnosis, from a patient treated with antithyroid drugs. This TCR was sampled from a woman between 25 and 40 years old with Graves disease. The CDR3 nucleotides are TGTGCTAGTGGGGGGGGGCTCAGTGAAAAACTGTTTTTT. Its protein is CASGGGLSEKLFF.